The 21 T cell receptor beta chains presented below share a single source sample, sequenced in a study of blood T cell repertoires in COVID-19. Sequencing used immunoSEQ multiplex PCR; TCRdb keeps in-frame clones, though not all of them. The data contain 360,000 or so clones, roughly 90% of them singletons. The sample was PBMCs or T cells enriched from blood (not recorded which). Every receptor here comes from a woman aged 30 to 39 who had recovered from COVID-19.

The chain uses TRBV29-1 and TRBJ1-2; TRBD1 matches at 7 bases. The trim removed 6 bases at V and 2 bases at J, leaving 6 bases unmatched. CDR3 size: 13 residues. Germline lookup yields CDR1 SQVTM and CDR2 ANQGSEA. The chain's CDR3 is CSVETGENYGYTF. The CDR3 DNA follows: TGCAGCGTAGAAACAGGGGAAAACTATGGCTACACCTTC.

The chain carries TRBV25-1 and TRBJ1-2; D uncertain. V lost 2 bases and J lost 7, with 14 bases in between. Germline V lookup: CDR1 MGHDK, CDR2 SYGVNS. This CDR3 is built from 14 residues. CDR3 in amino acids: CASSESWADGGYTF. DNA of the CDR3: TGTGCCAGCAGTGAAAGTTGGGCAGATGGTGGCTACACCTTC.

In DNA form, the CDR3 reads TGTGCCAGCAGCCCCGCGGGACTAGCGGGAGCTGAGACCCAGTACTTC. Translation: CASSPAGLAGAETQYF. V and J are TRBV3-1 (or the pseudogene TRBV3-2) and TRBJ2-5, with 14 bases matching TRBD2. This CDR3 is 16 amino acids long. Unmatched junction bases numbered 6, after V lost 4 bases and J lost 5 bases. CDR1 and CDR2 (germline): LGHDT, YNNKEL (reference sequence).

The gene calls are TRBV27 and TRBJ2-7, with 8 nucleotides matching TRBD2. V trimming: 6 bases; J trimming: 1 base; junction bases outside the gene matches: 5. Germline values: CDR1 MNHEY, CDR2 SMNVEV (reference sequence). The CDR3 runs to 14 residues. The CDR3 reads CASRMTGGSYEQYF. CDR3 DNA sequence: TGTGCCAGCAGGATGACGGGAGGGTCCTACGAGCAGTACTTC.

Notes on this clone: In the same sample, other DNA sequences code for this CDR3. J is TRBJ2-1 and V is TRBV5-1; TRBD1 aligns across 8 bases. The CDR3 spans 15 residues. After removal of 4 bases from V and 0 bases from J, the junction contained 3 bases not matched to a gene. Germline CDR1 is SGHRS and CDR2 is YFSETQ. In DNA form, the CDR3 reads TGCGCCAGCAGCCCGGGGACAGGCTCCTACAATGAGCAGTTCTTC. It is translated as CASSPGTGSYNEQFF.

V is TRBV21-1 and J is TRBJ2-1; TRBD2, the table's D call, lacks a check against the DNA. TRBV21-1 is assigned pseudogene status. The CDR3 spans 13 residues. CDR3 sequence reads: CASSKGEYNEQFF. The CDR3 region has the DNA TGTGCCAGCAGCAAAGGGGAGTACAATGAGCAGTTCTTC.

This chain joins TRBV28 and TRBJ2-2, with 8 bases identical to TRBD2. The CDR3 contains 16 residues. Germline-derived CDR1 and CDR2 are MDHEN and SYDVKM. Trimming took 7 bases from V and 3 from J; bases not matched to a gene: 10. Here the CDR3 DNA reads TGTGCCAGCACCTCGGAGGGTAGCGGGGACACCGGGGAGCTGTTTTTT. Its protein product is CASTSEGSGDTGELFF.

The genes are TRBV4-2 and TRBJ2-7; 9 bases line up with TRBD1. Germline-derived CDR1 and CDR2 are LGHNA and YNFKEQ. The CDR3 extends over 14 amino acids. V was clipped by 4 bases and J by 6 bases; unmatched bases: 7. CDR3 in amino acids: CASSPLGTGSEQYF. CDR3 DNA: TGTGCCAGCAGCCCGCTCGGGACAGGGAGCGAGCAGTACTTC.

V is TRBV19 and J is TRBJ2-1; 9 positions match TRBD2. The V and J ends lost 6 bases and 0 bases, in that order; junction bases with no gene match: 3. Per the germline V gene, CDR1 is LNHDA and CDR2 is SQIVND (reference sequence). The CDR3 runs to 15 residues. The DNA of the CDR3 is TGTGCCAGTAGCCTTAGCGGGAGCTCCTACAATGAGCAGTTCTTC. It specifies CASSLSGSSYNEQFF.

The rearrangement links TRBV5-1 to TRBJ2-6, with D unresolved. The germline CDR1 and CDR2 sequences are SGHRS and YFSETQ. This CDR3 contains 13 residues. V was pared by 5 bases and J by 4 bases, with 7 bases between. The CDR3 protein is CASSIQGANVLTF. In DNA, the CDR3 is TGCGCCAGCAGTATACAGGGGGCCAACGTCCTGACTTTC. The full variable domain, completed using reference TRBV5-1 and TRBJ2-6, is KAGVTQTPRYLIKTRGQQVTLSCSPISGHRSVSWYQQTPGQGLQFLFEYFSETQRNKGNFPGRFSGRQFSNSRSEMNVSTLELGDSALYLCASSIQGANVLTFGAGSRLTVL.

The chain is built from TRBV14 and TRBJ2-1; possible D gene TRBD2, 6 bases. Germline V gives CDR1 SGHDN, CDR2 FVKESK. V lost 1 base, J lost 9 bases, and 10 bases lay in between. The CDR3 is 13 amino acids. In nucleotides, the CDR3 is TGTGCCAGCAGCCAAGCAGGAGGGAGTGAGCAGTTCTTC. Its protein product is CASSQAGGSEQFF.

The sample holds a few counts of this clone. The chain links TRBV3-1 (or the pseudogene TRBV3-2) to TRBJ2-7, with a possible D match to TRBD2 (6 bases). V was clipped by 1 base and J by 3 bases, with 10 bases between them. Per germline, CDR1 LGHDT and CDR2 YNNKEL (reference sequence). The CDR3 is 14 residues long. The CDR3 here is CASSQAAGSYEQYF. CDR3 DNA: TGTGCCAGCAGCCAAGCGGCGGGGAGCTACGAGCAGTACTTC.

The gene calls are TRBV6-5 and TRBJ1-5, with 7 bases matching TRBD1. The length of the CDR3 is 14 residues. V was pared by 6 bases and J by 4 bases, with 6 bases of the junction left unmatched. The germline V gene has CDR1 MNHEY and CDR2 SVGAGI. The CDR3 nucleotides are TGTGCCAGCAGCGGGGACAGCTCGAATCAGCCCCAGCATTTT. Its translation is CASSGDSSNQPQHF.

The J gene is TRBJ1-1, the V gene TRBV6-5, with a tentative D call TRBD1 (5 bases). This CDR3 has 15 amino acids. Germline CDR1 is MNHEY and CDR2 is SVGAGI. Trimming removed 5 bases at V and 1 base at J, with 14 bases between. The CDR3 DNA reads as TGTGCCAGCAGTAGTCCAGGGTGGGAGAACACTGAAGCTTTCTTT. Protein sequence: CASSSPGWENTEAFF.

The chain carries TRBV10-1 and TRBJ2-7; D perhaps matches TRBD1 (6 bases). V gave up 4 bases and J gave up 3 bases, with 10 bases separating them. CDR3 length equals 13 residues. The V gene's germline CDR1 is WNHNN and CDR2 SYGVQD (reference sequence). The CDR3 protein is CASSGAGDYEQYF. The CDR3 coding sequence is TGCGCCAGCAGTGGGGCAGGGGACTACGAGCAGTACTTC.

This clone was seen a single time. This chain uses TRBV12-3 or TRBV12-4 with TRBJ2-5; 7 bases map to TRBD2. V lost 6 bases, J lost 9 bases, and 4 bases stayed unmatched. This CDR3 region has 11 residues. The CDR3 DNA reads TGTGCCAGCAGCCGACGGGGGGCCCAGTACTTC. Its translation: CASSRRGAQYF.

Of note for this clone: At one end, the junction sequence differs from germline, possibly due to a read error. The chain uses TRBV18 and TRBJ1-5; no clear D. This CDR3 has 16 amino acids. CDR1 KGHSH and CDR2 LQKENI come from the germline V gene. The CDR3 region has the DNA TGTGCCAGCTCTCCACTACCCTTCAGTAGCAATCAGCCCCAGCATTTT. This translates into CASSPLPFSSNQPQHF.

J is TRBJ1-5 and V is TRBV9; D remains unclear. Trimming took 2 bases from V and 2 from J, leaving 11 bases between them. The CDR3 length is 15 residues. Per the germline V gene, CDR1 is SGDLS and CDR2 is YYNGEE. The CDR3 DNA reads as TGTGCCAGCAGCGTGGAGGGTCTGGGCAATCAGCCCCAGCATTTT. Translated, it gives CASSVEGLGNQPQHF. Full variable domain (missing parts from reference TRBV9 and TRBJ1-5): DSGVTQTPKHLITATGQRVTLRCSPRSGDLSVYWYQQSLDQGLQFLIQYYNGEERAKGNILERFSAQQFPDLHSELNLSSLELGDSALYFCASSVEGLGNQPQHFGDGTRLSIL.

The chain employs TRBV27 and TRBJ1-2; TRBD1 matches 8 bases. Germline V gene sequence: CDR1 MNHEY, CDR2 SMNVEV (reference sequence). The CDR3 is 15 amino acids. Losses at the gene ends were 3 bases for V and 4 bases for J; bases not matched to a gene: 7. In nucleotides, the CDR3 is TGTGCCAGCAGTTTCGCAGGGGGCAATTTCTATGGCTACACCTTC. It codes for CASSFAGGNFYGYTF.

V is TRBV5-1 and J is TRBJ2-1; perhaps TRBD1 as D (6 bases). This CDR3 spans 15 amino acids. Germline V CDR1 and CDR2: SGHRS, YFSETQ. V lost 4 bases and J 5 bases, leaving 16 bases between the germline ends. CDR3 residues: CASSTQGYSDNEQFF. CDR3 sequence (DNA): TGCGCCAGCAGCACTCAGGGGTACTCGGACAATGAGCAGTTCTTC.

The chain has TRBV27 and TRBJ2-7; TRBD2 matches 8 bases. CDR3 size: 13 residues. V was clipped by 3 bases and J by 7 bases; unmatched bases: 5. Germline V gene data show CDR1 as MNHEY and CDR2 as SMNVEV (reference sequence). The CDR3 coding sequence is TGTGCCAGCAGTTTTAACGAGCGGGGGGAGCAGTACTTC. Translated, it gives CASSFNERGEQYF.